The next 6 T cell receptor beta chains were all read from a single sample in a study of T cell repertoires in cytomegalovirus infection. Each CDR3 protein gets one entry after TCRdb re-called the reads with MiXCR. This sample has approximately 390,000 distinct CDR3 sequences, with roughly a third found just once. These receptors are not linked to any known antigen. The sample in question was cultured PBMCs, obtained from culture after CMV antigen stimulation. Every receptor here comes from a human donor in good health (CMV status not recorded). Some clones in this sample may be carry-over from other donors' samples.

This clonotype has more than one count but fewer than ten. The chain links TRBV7-8 to TRBJ1-2; TRBD1 agrees at 7 bases. The length of the CDR3 is 16 residues. The V gene's germline CDR1 is SGHVS and CDR2 FQNEAQ. The V gene end was trimmed by 1 base and the J gene end by 2 bases; junction bases not matched to a gene: 7. The CDR3 nucleotides read TGTGCCAGCAGCTTAGGGGGAGGGGGCGCCAACTATGGCTACACCTTC. This codes for CASSLGGGGANYGYTF.

This clonotype was counted between two and nine times. The chain links TRBV7-9 to TRBJ2-2, with D perhaps matching TRBD1 (6 bases). Trimming pared 3 bases from V and 3 bases from J, leaving 11 bases between. The CDR3 is 15 residues long. CDR1 and CDR2 (germline): SEHNR, FQNEAQ (reference sequence). The CDR3 region is CASSFWGRDTGELFF. The CDR3 region has the DNA TGTGCCAGCAGCTTCTGGGGGCGCGACACCGGGGAGCTGTTTTTT. The full variable domain, with the rest looked up from reference TRBV7-9 and TRBJ2-2, is DTGVSQNPRHKITKRGQNVTFRCDPISEHNRLYWYRQTLGQGPEFLTYFQNEAQLEKSRLLSDRFSAERPKGSFSTLEIQRTEQGDSAMYLCASSFWGRDTGELFFGEGSRLTVL.

This clonotype has just a few counts. The J gene is TRBJ2-3, the V gene TRBV20-1, with 10 bases aligning to TRBD2. This CDR3 is 16 amino acids long. The ends lost 1 base at V and 4 bases at J; junction bases unmatched: 8. The germline gives CDR1 DFQATT, CDR2 SNEGSKA (reference sequence). Written as DNA, the CDR3 is TGCAGTGCTAGAGGGAGGACTAGCGGTCGGGCAGATACGCAGTATTTT. It encodes CSARGRTSGRADTQYF.

This clonotype came up many times. The chain recombines TRBV12-5 with TRBJ2-1; 12 positions agree with TRBD2. The CDR3 contains 15 residues. CDR1 and CDR2 (germline): LGHNT, FRNRAP. V trimming: 6 bases; J trimming: 14 bases; junction bases outside the gene matches: 14. The CDR3 sequence: CASGYGTSGPVVKFF. CDR3 nucleotide sequence: TGTGCTAGTGGATATGGGACTAGCGGGCCCGTTGTGAAGTTCTTC. The whole variable domain, remainder taken from reference TRBV12-5 and TRBJ2-1, is DARVTQTPRHKVTEMGQEVTMRCQPILGHNTVFWYRQTMMQGLELLAYFRNRAPLDDSGMPKDRFSAEMPDATLATLKIQPSEPRDSAVYFCASGYGTSGPVVKFFGPGTRLTVL.

The CDR3 here is CASSFQTDGRSPLHF. The DNA for the CDR3 is TGTGCCAGCAGTTTCCAGACCGATGGGAGATCACCCCTCCACTTT. The V and J genes are TRBV27 and TRBJ1-6; D is undetermined. Germline V lookup: CDR1 MNHEY, CDR2 SMNVEV (reference sequence). V was trimmed by 3 bases and J by 10 bases, leaving 16 bases between them. The CDR3 contains 15 residues.

J is TRBJ2-1 and V is TRBV19; perhaps TRBD2 as D (7 bases). This CDR3 is built from 20 residues. Germline values: CDR1 LNHDA, CDR2 SQIVND (reference sequence). V was cut by 1 base and J by 9 bases, with 31 bases left in between. The CDR3 coding sequence is TGTGCCAGTAGTATAGGTCGGGACATCCTCGCAGCGGGGTATCTTGGTGAGCAGTTCTTC. Protein sequence: CASSIGRDILAAGYLGEQFF.